Described below is a single T cell receptor (beta chain) sequence and its context. This entry belongs to a study of T cells expressing NK-cell markers. Study-wide context: According to the study, TCR beta repertoires originated from sorted CD3+CD56+NKG2C+, CD3+CD56+NKG2C- and CD3+CD56-NKG2C+ T cells.

This CDR3 region has 17 residues. From germline, CDR1 is DFQATT and CDR2 SNEGSKA (reference sequence). TCRdb re-called the 5' RACE reads, yielding one record per CDR3 amino acid sequence without DNA. The sample is made up of 350,000 to 400,000 distinct CDR3 sequences, and the top ten hold 9.5% to 12% of it. Sequencing was performed on blood T cells: a sorted CD56 or NKG2C T cell subset, CD4+ or CD8+ T cells, or bulk PBMC T cells (not recorded which). This chain connects TRBV20-1 to TRBJ2-3; TCRdb picks TRBD1, but there is no DNA to check that call. This TCR derives from a woman aged 45 to 65 in good health. This CDR3 is CSARRFGQGQGTDTQYF.